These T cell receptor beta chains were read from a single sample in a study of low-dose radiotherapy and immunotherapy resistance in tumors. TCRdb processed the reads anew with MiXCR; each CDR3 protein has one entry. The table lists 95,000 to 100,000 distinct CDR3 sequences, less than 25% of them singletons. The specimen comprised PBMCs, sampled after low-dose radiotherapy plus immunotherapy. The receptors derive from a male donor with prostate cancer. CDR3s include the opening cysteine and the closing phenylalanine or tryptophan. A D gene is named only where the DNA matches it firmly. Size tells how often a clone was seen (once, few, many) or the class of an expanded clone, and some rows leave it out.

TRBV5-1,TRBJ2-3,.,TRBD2,CASNLAGGTDTQYF,TGCGCCAGCAATCTAGCGGGGGGCACAGATACGCAGTATTTT
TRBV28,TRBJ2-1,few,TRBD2,CASSLPSGSNNEQFF,TGTGCCAGCAGTTTGCCGAGCGGGAGCAACAATGAGCAGTTCTTC
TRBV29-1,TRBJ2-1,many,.,CSGSLGGGNEQFF,TGCAGCGGTTCCCTGGGGGGAGGCAATGAGCAGTTCTTC
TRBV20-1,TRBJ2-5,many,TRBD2,CSARPPGGAGETQYF,TGCAGTGCTAGACCTCCCGGGGGGGCGGGAGAGACCCAGTACTTC
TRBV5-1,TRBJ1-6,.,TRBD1,CASSLGQGRSPLHF,TGCGCCAGCAGCCTTGGACAGGGTCGGTCACCCCTCCACTTT
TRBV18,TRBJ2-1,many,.,CASSPPSIAAGYNEQFF,TGTGCCAGCTCACCACCCTCTATAGCGGCAGGATACAATGAGCAGTTCTTC
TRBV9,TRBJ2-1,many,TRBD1,CASSVEGQGGRDEQFF,TGTGCCAGCAGCGTGGAGGGACAGGGAGGAAGGGATGAGCAGTTCTTC
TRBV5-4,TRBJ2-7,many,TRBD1,CASSRQGRSYEQYF,TGTGCCAGCAGCCGACAGGGTAGATCCTACGAGCAGTACTTC
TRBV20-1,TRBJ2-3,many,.,CSARPGLSTDTQYF,TGCAGTGCTAGACCGGGACTCAGCACAGATACGCAGTATTTT
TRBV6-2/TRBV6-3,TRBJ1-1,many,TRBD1,CASRRTGVRWEAFF,TGTGCCAGCAGGCGGACAGGGGTTAGGTGGGAAGCTTTCTTT
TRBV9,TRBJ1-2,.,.,CASAENYGYTF,TGTGCCAGTGCAGAGAACTATGGCTACACCTTC
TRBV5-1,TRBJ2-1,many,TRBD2,CASSLLFGTSGGNEQFF,TGCGCCAGCAGCTTGTTATTCGGGACTAGCGGGGGAAATGAGCAGTTCTTC
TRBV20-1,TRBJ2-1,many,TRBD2,CSARYTNGGVLEQFF,TGCAGTGCTAGATACACAAACGGGGGGGTCTTGGAGCAGTTCTTC
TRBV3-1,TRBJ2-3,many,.,CASSQDQWDGGTDTQYF,TGTGCCAGCAGCCAAGACCAATGGGACGGAGGCACAGATACGCAGTATTTT
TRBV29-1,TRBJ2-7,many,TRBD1,CSVEGSPKDRGSYEQYF,TGCAGCGTTGAAGGTTCTCCCAAGGACAGGGGCTCCTACGAGCAGTACTTC
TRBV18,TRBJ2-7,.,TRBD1,CASSPGQGNEQYF,TGTGCCAGCTCACCGGGACAGGGTAACGAGCAGTACTTC
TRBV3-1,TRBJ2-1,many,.,CASSQAMDNEQFF,TGTGCCAGCAGCCAAGCGATGGACAATGAGCAGTTCTTC
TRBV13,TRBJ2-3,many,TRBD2,CASLTSGGPGDTQYF,TGTGCCAGCCTGACTAGCGGGGGGCCTGGAGATACGCAGTATTTT
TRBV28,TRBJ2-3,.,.,CASSFFSGVGGTDTQYF,TGTGCCAGCAGTTTTTTCTCGGGAGTAGGTGGCACAGATACGCAGTATTTT
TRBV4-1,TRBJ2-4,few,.,CASSPMGGIQYF,TGCGCCAGCAGCCCGATGGGAGGCATTCAGTACTTC
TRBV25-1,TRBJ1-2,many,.,CASSGNSYGYTF,TGTGCCAGCAGTGGCAACTCCTATGGCTACACCTTC
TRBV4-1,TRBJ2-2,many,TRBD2,CASRRAGGNTGELFF,TGCGCCAGCAGGAGGGCGGGGGGGAACACCGGGGAGCTGTTTTTT
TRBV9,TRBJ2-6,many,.,CASSVRAGANVLTF,TGTGCCAGCAGCGTCAGGGCTGGGGCCAACGTCCTGACTTTC
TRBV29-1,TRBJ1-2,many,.,CSVKGGNYGYTF,TGCAGCGTGAAGGGGGGTAACTATGGCTACACCTTC
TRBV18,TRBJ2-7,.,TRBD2,CASWEGKRRYEQYF,TGTGCCAGCTGGGAGGGGAAAAGGCGCTACGAGCAGTACTTC
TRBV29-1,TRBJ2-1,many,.,CSVERGREQFF,TGCAGCGTTGAGAGGGGTCGTGAGCAGTTCTTC
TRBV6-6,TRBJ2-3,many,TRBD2,CASSWRASGASTDTQYF,TGTGCCAGCAGTTGGAGGGCTAGCGGGGCGAGCACAGATACGCAGTATTTT